Listed here are 22 T cell receptor beta chains from one sample, sequenced in a study of vaccination and CD4 T cells after COVID-19. Cultured CD4+ T cell DNA underwent sequencing with the Oncomine TCR Beta short-read assay. One entry per CDR3 protein results from TCRdb running MiXCR on the PCR reads. The table lists around 17,000 distinct CDR3 sequences, around 37% of them singletons, with just over 14% in the top ten. Treatment reported: approximately nine-day PBMC culture with coronavirus spike peptide pools or control peptides (ViraFEST assay). Their target antigens are unknown. Material for sequencing was cultured CD4+ T cells from blood. These receptors all come from a human donor with COVID-19.

The J gene is TRBJ1-5, the V gene TRBV4-1, with D unresolved. Trimming took 0 bases from V and 5 from J, leaving 5 bases between them. Germline-derived CDR1 and CDR2 are MGHRA and YSYEKL. The CDR3 spans 13 residues. This CDR3 is CASSQDRDQPQHF. CDR3 DNA: TGCGCCAGCAGCCAAGATAGAGATCAGCCCCAGCATTTT.

The rearrangement links TRBV6-1 to TRBJ1-2; possible D gene TRBD1, 6 bases. Germline CDR1 reads MNHNS; CDR2 reads SASEGT. The CDR3 has 17 residues. The V end lost 9 bases, the J end lost 2 bases, and 25 bases lay between the germline ends. The CDR3 loop reads CASSLSGIGTQNYGYTF. DNA for the CDR3: TGTGCCAGTTCGTTGTCGGGCATTGGGACACAAAACTATGGCTACACCTTC.

The V gene is TRBV6-1, the J gene TRBJ2-3; 10 bases are shared with TRBD2. With 4 bases clipped from V and 2 bases from J, the junction kept 3 bases outside the gene matches. CDR1 is MNHNS, CDR2 SASEGT, per germline. CDR3 size: 15 residues. The CDR3 region has the DNA TGTGCCAGCAGTGTAGCGGGGGGAACCACAGATACGCAGTATTTT. As protein: CASSVAGGTTDTQYF.

V usage is TRBV7-3 and J usage is TRBJ2-2; 7 positions match TRBD2. V lost 8 bases and J lost 5; bases outside the gene matches: 8. Germline-derived CDR1 and CDR2 are SGHTA and FQGTGA. The CDR3 runs to 14 residues. CDR3 sequence (DNA): TGTGCCAGCGGAAACAGCGGGGCTACCGGGGAGCTGTTTTTT. This codes for CASGNSGATGELFF.

This sequence joins TRBV6-1 and TRBJ2-1; 15 nucleotides match TRBD2. This CDR3 region has 15 residues. V was clipped by 10 bases and J by 10 bases; unmatched bases: 11. Germline assignment: CDR1 MNHNS and CDR2 SASEGT. The CDR3 reads CATIIGTSGGSEQFF. DNA of the CDR3: TGTGCCACCATCATCGGGACTAGCGGGGGGAGCGAGCAGTTCTTC.

This rearrangement joins TRBV30 to TRBJ1-6; a weak D match, TRBD1 (6 bases). This CDR3 spans 15 amino acids. CDR1 and CDR2 from the germline V gene are GTSNPN and SVGIG (reference sequence). Trimming took 2 bases from V and 0 from J, leaving 8 bases between them. The CDR3 region is CAWSTGSSYNSPLHF. The CDR3 DNA reads TGTGCCTGGAGTACAGGGAGCTCCTATAATTCACCCCTCCACTTT.

By share of the sample, this clonotype is large. This chain connects TRBV12-3 or TRBV12-4 to TRBJ1-1; unclear D gene. The ends were cut back, 3 bases at V and 2 bases at J, with 1 base in the middle. This CDR3 contains 11 residues. The CDR3 here is CASSFNTEAFF. Written as DNA, the CDR3 is TGTGCCAGCAGTTTCAACACTGAAGCTTTCTTT.

This rearrangement joins TRBV2 to TRBJ1-2, with TRBD1 as a possible D gene (6 bases). This CDR3 is 13 amino acids long. Germline V gene data show CDR1 as SNHLY and CDR2 as FYNNEI. With 9 bases removed from V and 3 bases from J, the gap between germline ends came to 14 bases. CDR3 residues: CARTQGFDYGYTF. The CDR3 DNA reads TGTGCCAGAACTCAGGGGTTCGACTATGGCTACACCTTC. The full variable domain, in which reference TRBV2 and TRBJ1-2 provide the parts outside the CDR3, is EPEVTQTPSHQVTQMGQEVILRCVPISNHLYFYWYRQILGQKVEFLVSFYNNEISEKSEIFDDQFSVERPDGSNFTLKIRSTKLEDSAMYFCARTQGFDYGYTFGSGTRLTVV.

The J gene is TRBJ1-3, the V gene TRBV30; D unclear. This CDR3 is built from 14 residues. V was pared by 5 bases and J by 4 bases, with 15 bases between. The V gene's germline CDR1 is GTSNPN and CDR2 SVGIG (reference sequence). The CDR3 sequence: CAWAPWVEGNTIYF. CDR3 nucleotides: TGTGCCTGGGCCCCGTGGGTTGAGGGAAACACCATATATTTT.

This clonotype was seen a few times. The chain links TRBV20-1 to TRBJ1-6; D is ambiguous. The V and J ends lost 3 bases and 10 bases respectively, with 13 bases between them. CDR3 length: 13 residues. The germline V gene has CDR1 DFQATT and CDR2 SNEGSKA (reference sequence). The CDR3 DNA is TGCAGTGCTAGTAGCGGGATAGGCTCACCCCTCCACTTT. Its translation: CSASSGIGSPLHF.

Comment on this clonotype: Possible read error: a much larger clone is one base away. This chain joins TRBV27 and TRBJ1-2; 7 bases map to TRBD1. CDR1 MNHEY and CDR2 SMNVEV come from the germline V gene (reference sequence). CDR3 size: 16 residues. Trimming took 8 bases from V and 6 from J; bases not matched to a gene: 18. CDR3 in amino acids: CASGLRDRGINHGYTF. The CDR3 DNA follows: TGTGCCAGCGGACTCCGGGACAGAGGAATCAACCATGGCTACACCTTC.

The chain employs TRBV7-2 and TRBJ2-1; D may be TRBD1 (7 bases). V dropped 7 bases and J dropped 5 bases, with 18 bases sitting between them. This CDR3 contains 15 residues. Germline V gene data show CDR1 as SGHTA and CDR2 as FQGNSA. CDR3 bases: TGTGCCAGCACGAGACAGGGAGGTGGGCACAATGAGCAGTTCTTC. As protein: CASTRQGGGHNEQFF.

As to this clonotype: One base away lies a much larger clone, so this may be a sequencing read error. This rearrangement joins TRBV21-1 to TRBJ1-5; the table's D call, TRBD1, was not checked against the DNA. TRBV21-1 constitutes a pseudogene. This CDR3 comprises 17 residues. The CDR3 here is CASSNERTRGNNQPQHF. Here the CDR3 DNA reads TGTGCCAGCAGCAACGAACGGACAAGGGGGAACAATCAGCCCCAGCATTTT.

This clonotype has a handful of counts. The chain has TRBV7-9 and TRBJ1-1; 12 bases align to TRBD1. Germline V CDR1 and CDR2: SEHNR, FQNEAQ (reference sequence). The CDR3 sequence is 16 residues long. V shed 2 bases, J shed 3 bases, and the junction held 4 bases outside the gene matches. The CDR3: CASSLYGTGGDTEAFF. DNA for the CDR3: TGTGCCAGCAGCTTATACGGGACAGGGGGCGACACTGAAGCTTTCTTT.

This clonotype was seen a few times. The chain has TRBV23-1 and TRBJ1-2; no clear D gene. TRBV23-1 is given ORF status, its function remaining uncertain. Trimming cost V 3 bases and J 11 bases, with 10 bases left between them. The CDR3 spans 11 residues. The chain's CDR3 is CASSQPCQYTF. CDR3 DNA: TGCGCCAGCAGTCAGCCCTGCCAGTACACCTTC.

The CDR3 DNA is TGCGCCAGCAGCGAGAGTCCTATGAACACTGAAGCTTTCTTT. It translates to CASSESPMNTEAFF. This chain links TRBV5-1 with TRBJ1-1; D unresolved. The length of the CDR3 is 14 residues. CDR1 is SGHRS, CDR2 YFSETQ, per germline. Trimming took 4 bases from V and 0 from J, leaving 10 bases between them.

J is TRBJ2-3 and V is TRBV4-3; D is unclear. This CDR3 has 19 amino acids. Per the germline V gene, CDR1 is LGHNA and CDR2 is YSLEER. Trimming cost V 1 base and J 2 bases, with 22 bases left between them. The CDR3 DNA is TGCGCCAGCAGCCAAGGGCCTTCGACTTCTATCCGAGACACAGATACGCAGTATTTT. Its protein is CASSQGPSTSIRDTDTQYF.

The chain employs TRBV28 and TRBJ1-1; D unresolved. This CDR3 has 10 amino acids. Trimming stripped 11 bases from V and 3 bases from J, with 7 bases between. Germline CDR1 and CDR2: MDHEN and SYDVKM. The CDR3 DNA sequence: TGTGCCGCAAAGGACACTGAAGCTTTCTTT. Translated, it gives CAAKDTEAFF.

The chain has TRBV10-3 and TRBJ2-1, with TRBD2 matching 16 bases. This CDR3 spans 15 amino acids. CDR1 is ENHRY and CDR2 is SYGVKD in the germline V gene. V dropped 9 bases and J dropped 8; count of bases not matched to a gene: 7. In nucleotides, the CDR3 is TGTGCCATTGGGACTAGCGGGGGGGCAGGTGATGAGCAGTTCTTC. This encodes CAIGTSGGAGDEQFF.

This clonotype turned up a few times. This chain links TRBV19 with TRBJ2-5; 11 bases agree with TRBD1. The germline CDR1 and CDR2 sequences are LNHDA and SQIVND (reference sequence). This CDR3 spans 13 amino acids. V lost 1 base and J lost 9; bases outside the gene matches: 1. The CDR3 coding sequence is TGTGCCAGTAGTATAGCGGGACAGGGGGCCCAGTACTTC. It specifies CASSIAGQGAQYF.

This chain connects TRBV7-9 to TRBJ2-1; TRBD1 is a possible D gene (5 bases). The CDR3 is 13 residues long. Germline CDR1 is SEHNR and CDR2 is FQNEAQ (reference sequence). V was pared by 8 bases and J by 4 bases, with 12 bases between. The CDR3 protein is CASRSTAYNEQFF. CDR3 DNA sequence: TGTGCCAGCCGATCGACAGCTTACAATGAGCAGTTCTTC.

The CDR3 DNA reads as TGCAGTGCTAGTCTACTAGCGGGAACCTACAATGAGCAGTTCTTC. Protein: CSASLLAGTYNEQFF. The chain carries TRBV20-1 and TRBJ2-1; 10 nucleotides agree with TRBD2. Germline loops: CDR1 DFQATT, CDR2 SNEGSKA (reference sequence). This CDR3 is 15 amino acids long. The V gene end was trimmed by 3 bases and the J gene end by 2 bases; junction bases not matched to a gene: 4.